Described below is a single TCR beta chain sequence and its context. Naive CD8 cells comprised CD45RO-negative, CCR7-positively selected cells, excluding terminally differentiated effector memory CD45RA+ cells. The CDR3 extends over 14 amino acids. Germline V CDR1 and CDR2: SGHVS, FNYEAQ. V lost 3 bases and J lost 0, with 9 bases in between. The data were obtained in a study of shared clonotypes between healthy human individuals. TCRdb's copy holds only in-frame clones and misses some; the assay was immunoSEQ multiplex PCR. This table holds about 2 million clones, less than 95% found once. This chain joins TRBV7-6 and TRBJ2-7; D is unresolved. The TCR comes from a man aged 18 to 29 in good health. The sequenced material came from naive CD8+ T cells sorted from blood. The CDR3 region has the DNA TGTGCCAGCAGCTTTCAGTCGGGCTCCTACGAGCAGTACTTC. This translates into CASSFQSGSYEQYF. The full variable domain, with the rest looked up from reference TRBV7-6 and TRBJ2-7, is GAGVSQSPRYKVTKRGQDVALRCDPISGHVSLYWYRQALGQGPEFLTYFNYEAQQDKSGLPNDRFSAERPEGSISTLTIQRTEQRDSAMYRCASSFQSGSYEQYFGPGTRLTVT.